The clone carrying this T cell receptor beta chain came up many times. Time point: newly diagnosed GD, antithyroid drugs for less than 3 months. Extracted PBMC RNA gave rise to the TCR library. The CDR3 runs 14 residues. CDR1 MNHNS and CDR2 SASEGT come from the germline V gene. The V end lost 7 bases, the J end lost 8 bases, and 20 bases lay between the germline ends. This record belongs to a study of regulatory T cells in long-lasting Graves disease. iRepertoire HTBI primers and Arm-PCR of CDR3 regions built TCR beta libraries. TCRdb redid the calling of the multiplex PCR reads with MiXCR, one entry per CDR3 protein. The sample holds about 520,000 distinct CDR3 sequences, around 12% seen once. These same data were also listed under a study on T cells in Graves' hyperthyroidism and ophthalmopathy.

The input for sequencing was peripheral blood mononuclear cells (PBMCs), taken at new diagnosis, from a patient treated with antithyroid drugs. This receptor was identified in a woman aged 25 to 39 with Graves disease. The chain links TRBV6-1 to TRBJ1-2; D gene uncertain. The CDR3 spells CASKGIQRSDGYTF. In DNA form, the CDR3 reads TGTGCCAGCAAGGGCATCCAGAGGAGTGACGGCTACACCTTC.